This T cell receptor (beta chain) derives from a study of early T cells in non-severe SARS-CoV-2 infection. Study-wide background: Whole-blood bulk RNA, unsorted, was sequenced, and chains were unpaired.

This clonotype came up many times. TCRdb re-analysed the 5' RACE reads in MiXCR, keeping a single row per CDR3 protein. The table lists 100,000 to 150,000 distinct CDR3 sequences, about 15% of them singletons. The sequence was collected from an adult who was a healthcare worker with PCR-confirmed SARS-CoV-2 infection or an uninfected control (not recorded which). The sample comprised whole blood.

CDR3 DNA sequence: TGTGCCAGCAGACCGGGACTCGATAATTCACCCCTCCACTTT. Residues: CASRPGLDNSPLHF. J is TRBJ1-6 and V is TRBV12-3 or TRBV12-4, with a tentative D call TRBD1 (5 bases). V was cut by 6 bases and J by 5 bases, with 11 bases left in between. The CDR3 is made up of 14 amino acids.